These T cell receptor beta chains were read from a single sample in a study of CXCR3-negative and CXCR3-positive naive CD8 T cells. TCRdb reworked the 5' RACE reads into one entry per CDR3 protein, no DNA. The sample has around 63,000 distinct CDR3 sequences. Input material: naive CXCR3+ CD8+ T cells from blood. The receptors originated from a human donor in good health. Some clones in this sample may be carry-over from other donors' samples. Each CDR3 is given with its conserved first and last residue.

V gene,J gene,CDR3 protein
TRBV6-6,TRBJ1-4,CASLTSATNEKLFF
TRBV7-2,TRBJ2-7,CASSLDDLAGAGEQYF
TRBV5-1,TRBJ2-7,CASSLGQNSYEQYF
TRBV15,TRBJ1-4,CATSKGKADEKLFF
TRBV12-3/TRBV12-4,TRBJ1-2,CASSLNTHYGYTF
TRBV7-3,TRBJ2-1,CASSLTTPGTGYSEQFF
TRBV6-2/TRBV6-3,TRBJ2-1,CASSYKGTGANNEQFF
TRBV3-1,TRBJ2-1,CASSVLEGPGYEQFF
TRBV6-5,TRBJ2-2,CASSYGAPGELFF
TRBV7-9,TRBJ2-7,CASTLDGYYEQYF
TRBV27,TRBJ2-1,CASSPRGEGEQFF
TRBV30,TRBJ1-4,CACSFDREVEKLFF
TRBV29-1,TRBJ2-7,CSVEEGTNEQYF
TRBV7-9,TRBJ1-2,CASSSLRGYGYTF
TRBV4-2,TRBJ2-7,CASSLNRGGGYEQYF
TRBV6-5,TRBJ2-3,CASSYTSGITDTQYF